This is a list of T cell receptor beta chains from one sample in a study of blood T cell repertoires in COVID-19. Sequenced by immunoSEQ multiplex PCR; TCRdb stores in-frame clones only, minus some. This table holds about 150,000 clones, about 89% found once. Source material: peripheral blood. The receptors stem from a man over 45 with acute or convalescent COVID-19. The CDR3 runs from the conserved cysteine through the conserved F or W. A D gene is named only where the DNA matches it firmly. Size tells how often a clone was seen (once, few, many) or the class of an expanded clone, and some rows leave it out.

clone size	D gene	V gene	J gene	CDR3 DNA	CDR3 protein
.	.	TRBV5-1	TRBJ1-6	TGCGCCAGCAGCTTGGGGCCAGGCTTTAATTCACCCCTCCACTTT	CASSLGPGFNSPLHF
.	TRBD2	TRBV27	TRBJ2-7	TGTGCCAGCAGTTTATCGGCCACCCTAGCGGGAGCCGGGGAGCAGTACTTC	CASSLSATLAGAGEQYF
once	.	TRBV2	TRBJ1-5	TGTGCCAGCAGTGAATTGGGGGCAAATCAGCCCCAGCATTTT	CASSELGANQPQHF
.	.	TRBV29-1	TRBJ2-3	TGCAGCGTTGAAGACCGGGTTACAGATACGCAGTATTTT	CSVEDRVTDTQYF
.	TRBD1	TRBV7-3	TRBJ1-4	TGTGCCAGCAGCTTAATGGTGACAGGGGAGAAGACTAATGAAAAACTGTTTTTT	CASSLMVTGEKTNEKLFF
.	TRBD1	TRBV27	TRBJ2-2	TGTGCCAGCAGTAAAACCGGGACAGGGGTCGCTCATAGCACCGGGGAGCTGTTTTTT	CASSKTGTGVAHSTGELFF
.	.	TRBV10-3	TRBJ2-1	TGTGCCATCAGTGAGCGGGGTGAGCAGTTCTTC	CAISERGEQFF
.	TRBD1	TRBV24-1	TRBJ2-2	TGTGCCACCAGTGATTTGAGGACAGGGCGGGAGCTGTTTTTT	CATSDLRTGRELFF
.	TRBD2	TRBV3-1/TRBV3-2	TRBJ2-3	TGTGCCAGCAGCCAAGAAGGAAGGCTAGCGGGAGTTCGAGATACGCAGTATTTT	CASSQEGRLAGVRDTQYF
.	TRBD1	TRBV10-3	TRBJ2-1	TGTGCCATCAGAGAATGGGGACAGGGGGAAGGTGAGCAGTTCTTC	CAIREWGQGEGEQFF
.	.	TRBV6-5	TRBJ1-4	TGTGCCAGCAGTTACATACGGGGAGAAAAACTGTTTTTT	CASSYIRGEKLFF
.	TRBD2	TRBV28	TRBJ2-5	TGTGCCAGCGGCCTGACCGGGACTAGCGGAGAAGAGACCCAGTACTTC	CASGLTGTSGEETQYF
.	TRBD1	TRBV6-6	TRBJ1-2	TGTGCCAGCAGTTACTTCGGACAGGTCTATGGCTACACCTTC	CASSYFGQVYGYTF
.	TRBD2	TRBV6-5	TRBJ2-1	TGTGCCAGCAGTCTTGCTAGCGGCGTCTACAATGAGCAGTTCTTC	CASSLASGVYNEQFF
.	.	TRBV2	TRBJ1-2	TGTGCCAGCAGGGGGGGGTCGGTTTCGCAGGACCACTATGGCTACACCTTC	CASRGGSVSQDHYGYTF
.	.	TRBV12-3/TRBV12-4	TRBJ2-1	TGTGCCAGCAGGAATGGGGGCGATGAGCAGTTCTTC	CASRNGGDEQFF
.	TRBD2	TRBV24-1	TRBJ2-1	TGTGCCACCAGTGATTCAACTAGCGGCAATGAGCAGTTCTTC	CATSDSTSGNEQFF
.	TRBD2	TRBV3-1/TRBV3-2	TRBJ2-5	TGTGCCAGCAGCCAAGAGTTATCGGCGGGGGGAGAGACCCAGTACTTC	CASSQELSAGGETQYF
.	.	TRBV7-9	TRBJ1-2	TGTGCCAGCAGCTTAAGCTCGGGAAACTATGGCTACACCTTC	CASSLSSGNYGYTF
.	TRBD1	TRBV24-1	TRBJ2-1	TGTGCCACCAGTGATTTGGACAGGGGTCCATTGTCCTACAATGAGCAGTTCTTC	CATSDLDRGPLSYNEQFF
.	.	TRBV3-1/TRBV3-2	TRBJ2-7	TGTGCCAGCAGCCAGCGAGGTTACGAGCAGTACTTC	CASSQRGYEQYF
.	.	TRBV6-2/TRBV6-3	TRBJ2-3	TGTGCCAGCAGTTACCTGAGATCAGATACGCAGTATTTT	CASSYLRSDTQYF
.	TRBD1	TRBV6-2/TRBV6-3	TRBJ2-1	TGTGCCAGCAGTCTTGACAGGGCAATCTACAATGAGCAGTTCTTC	CASSLDRAIYNEQFF